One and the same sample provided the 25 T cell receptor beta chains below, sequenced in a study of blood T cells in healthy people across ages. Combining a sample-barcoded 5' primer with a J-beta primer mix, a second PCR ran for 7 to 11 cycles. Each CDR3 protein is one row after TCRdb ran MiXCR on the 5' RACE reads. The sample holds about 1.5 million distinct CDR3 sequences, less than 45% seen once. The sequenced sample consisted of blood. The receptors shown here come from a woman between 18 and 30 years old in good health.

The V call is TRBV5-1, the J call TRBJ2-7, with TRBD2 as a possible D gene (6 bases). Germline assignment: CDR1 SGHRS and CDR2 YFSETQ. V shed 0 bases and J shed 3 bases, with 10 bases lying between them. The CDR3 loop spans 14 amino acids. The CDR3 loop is CASSLDSGYYEQYF. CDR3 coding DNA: TGCGCCAGCAGCTTGGATAGCGGCTACTACGAGCAGTACTTC.

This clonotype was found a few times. CDR3 amino acids: CASSHRGGNNEQFF. CDR3 DNA: TGTGCCAGCAGCCACCGAGGGGGTAACAATGAGCAGTTCTTC. The genes are TRBV3-1 and TRBJ2-1, with D tentatively TRBD1 (6 bases). The V and J ends lost 3 bases and 5 bases respectively, with 11 bases between them. CDR3 length equals 14 residues. Per germline, CDR1 LGHDT and CDR2 YNNKEL (reference sequence).

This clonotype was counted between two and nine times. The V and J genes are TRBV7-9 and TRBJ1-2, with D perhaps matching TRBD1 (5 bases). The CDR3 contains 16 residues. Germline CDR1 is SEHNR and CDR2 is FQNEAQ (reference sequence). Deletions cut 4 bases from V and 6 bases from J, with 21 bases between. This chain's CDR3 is CASSSRTGTINNGYTF. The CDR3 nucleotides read TGTGCCAGCAGCTCCAGAACCGGGACGATAAACAATGGCTACACCTTC. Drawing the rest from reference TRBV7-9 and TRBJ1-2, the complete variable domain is DTGVSQNPRHKITKRGQNVTFRCDPISEHNRLYWYRQTLGQGPEFLTYFQNEAQLEKSRLLSDRFSAERPKGSFSTLEIQRTEQGDSAMYLCASSSRTGTINNGYTFGSGTRLTVV.

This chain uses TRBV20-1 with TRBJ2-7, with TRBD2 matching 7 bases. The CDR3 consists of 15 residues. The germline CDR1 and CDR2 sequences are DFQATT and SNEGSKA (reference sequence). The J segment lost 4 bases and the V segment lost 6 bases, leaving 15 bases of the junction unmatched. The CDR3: CSAPELAGVSYEQYF. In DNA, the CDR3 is TGCAGTGCCCCAGAGCTGGCGGGGGTTAGTTACGAGCAGTACTTC.

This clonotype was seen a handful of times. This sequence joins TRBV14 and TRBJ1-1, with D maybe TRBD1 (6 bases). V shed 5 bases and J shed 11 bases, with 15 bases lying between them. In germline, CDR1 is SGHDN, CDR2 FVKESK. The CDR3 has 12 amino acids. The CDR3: CASSSQGLRAFF. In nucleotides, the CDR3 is TGTGCCAGCAGCTCGCAGGGGCTTCGGGCTTTCTTT.

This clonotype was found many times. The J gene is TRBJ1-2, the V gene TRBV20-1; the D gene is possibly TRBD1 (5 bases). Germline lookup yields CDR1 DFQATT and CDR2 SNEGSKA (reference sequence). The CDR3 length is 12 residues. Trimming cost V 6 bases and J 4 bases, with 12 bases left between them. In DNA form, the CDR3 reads TGCAGTGCCACCCGGGACCGCTATGGCTACACCTTC. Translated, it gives CSATRDRYGYTF.

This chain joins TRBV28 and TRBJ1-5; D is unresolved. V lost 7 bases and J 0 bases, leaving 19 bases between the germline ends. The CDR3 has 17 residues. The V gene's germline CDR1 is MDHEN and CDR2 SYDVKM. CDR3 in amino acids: CASKGSAIRYSNQPQHF. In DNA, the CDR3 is TGTGCCAGCAAGGGCAGCGCAATCCGCTATAGCAATCAGCCCCAGCATTTT.

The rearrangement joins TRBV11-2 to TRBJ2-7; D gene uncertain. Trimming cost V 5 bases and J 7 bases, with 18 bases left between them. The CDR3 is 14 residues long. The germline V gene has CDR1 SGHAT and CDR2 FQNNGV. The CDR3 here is CASSHPLRRYEQYF. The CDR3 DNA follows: TGTGCCAGCAGCCATCCCCTACGGCGTTATGAGCAGTACTTC. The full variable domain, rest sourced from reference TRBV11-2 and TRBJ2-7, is EAGVAQSPRYKIIEKRQSVAFWCNPISGHATLYWYQQILGQGPKLLIQFQNNGVVDDSQLPKDRFSAERLKGVDSTLKIQPAKLEDSAVYLCASSHPLRRYEQYFGPGTRLTVT.

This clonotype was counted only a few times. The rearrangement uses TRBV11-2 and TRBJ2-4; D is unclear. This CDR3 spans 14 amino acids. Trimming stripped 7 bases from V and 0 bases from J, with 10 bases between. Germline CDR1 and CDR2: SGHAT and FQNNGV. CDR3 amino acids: CASTTRLAKNIQYF. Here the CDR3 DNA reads TGTGCCAGCACCACGCGCTTAGCCAAAAACATTCAGTACTTC.

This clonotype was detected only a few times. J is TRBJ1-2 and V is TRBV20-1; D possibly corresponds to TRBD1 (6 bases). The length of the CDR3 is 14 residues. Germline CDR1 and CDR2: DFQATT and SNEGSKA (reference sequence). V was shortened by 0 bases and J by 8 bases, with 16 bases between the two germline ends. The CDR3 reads CSARDSDSPWGYTF. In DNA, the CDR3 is TGCAGTGCTAGAGACTCGGACAGTCCGTGGGGCTACACCTTC.

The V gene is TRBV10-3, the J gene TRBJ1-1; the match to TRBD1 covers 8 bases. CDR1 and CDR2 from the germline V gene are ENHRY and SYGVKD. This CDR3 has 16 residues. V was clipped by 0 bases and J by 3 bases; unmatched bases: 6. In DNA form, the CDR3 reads TGTGCCATCAGTGAGTCGACGGGACAGGCGTACACTGAAGCTTTCTTT. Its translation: CAISESTGQAYTEAFF.

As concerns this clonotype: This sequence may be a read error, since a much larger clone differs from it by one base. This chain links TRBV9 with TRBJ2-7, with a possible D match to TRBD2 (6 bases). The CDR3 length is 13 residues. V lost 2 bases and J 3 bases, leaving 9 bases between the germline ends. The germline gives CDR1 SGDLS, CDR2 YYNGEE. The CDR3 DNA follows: TGTGCCAGCAGCGTTAATAGCGGCTACGAGCAGTACTTC. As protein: CASSVNSGYEQYF.

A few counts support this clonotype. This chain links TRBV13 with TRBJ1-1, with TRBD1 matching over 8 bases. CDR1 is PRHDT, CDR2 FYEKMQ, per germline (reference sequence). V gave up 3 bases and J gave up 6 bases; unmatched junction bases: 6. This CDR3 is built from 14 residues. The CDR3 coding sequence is TGTGCCAGCAGCTTCGGACAGGGAGTCTCTGAAGCTTTCTTT. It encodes CASSFGQGVSEAFF. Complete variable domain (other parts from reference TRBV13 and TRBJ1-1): AAGVIQSPRHLIKEKRETATLKCYPIPRHDTVYWYQQGPGQDPQFLISFYEKMQSDKGSIPDRFSAQQFSDYHSELNMSSLELGDSALYFCASSFGQGVSEAFFGQGTRLTVV.

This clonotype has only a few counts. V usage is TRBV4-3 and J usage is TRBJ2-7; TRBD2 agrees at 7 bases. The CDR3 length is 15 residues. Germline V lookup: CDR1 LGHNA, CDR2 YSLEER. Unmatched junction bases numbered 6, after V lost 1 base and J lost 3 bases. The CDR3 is CASSQGREAFYEQYF. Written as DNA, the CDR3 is TGCGCCAGCAGCCAAGGTCGGGAGGCCTTCTACGAGCAGTACTTC.

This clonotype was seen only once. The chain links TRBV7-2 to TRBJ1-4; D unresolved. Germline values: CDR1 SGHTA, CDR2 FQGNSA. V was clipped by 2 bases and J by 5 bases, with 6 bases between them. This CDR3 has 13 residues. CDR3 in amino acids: CTSSLRTNEKLFF. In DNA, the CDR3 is TGTACCAGCAGCTTACGCACGAATGAAAAACTGTTTTTT.

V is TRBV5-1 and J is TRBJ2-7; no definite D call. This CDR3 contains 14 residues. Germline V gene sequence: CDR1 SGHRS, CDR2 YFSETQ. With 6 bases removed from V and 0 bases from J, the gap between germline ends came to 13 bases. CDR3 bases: TGCGCCAGCACTACTGACTTACCCTCCTACGAGCAGTACTTC. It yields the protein CASTTDLPSYEQYF.

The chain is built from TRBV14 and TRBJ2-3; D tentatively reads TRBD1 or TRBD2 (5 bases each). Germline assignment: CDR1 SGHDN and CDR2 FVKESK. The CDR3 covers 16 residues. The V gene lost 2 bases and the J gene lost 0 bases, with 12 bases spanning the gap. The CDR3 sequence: CASSQLGAYSTDTQYF. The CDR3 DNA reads TGTGCCAGCAGCCAACTCGGGGCTTATAGCACAGATACGCAGTATTTT.

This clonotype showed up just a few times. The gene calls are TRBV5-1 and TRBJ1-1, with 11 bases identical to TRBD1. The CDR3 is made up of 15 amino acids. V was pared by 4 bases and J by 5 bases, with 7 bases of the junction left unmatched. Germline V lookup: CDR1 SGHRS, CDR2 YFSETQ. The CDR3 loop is CASSPSGTGGTEAFF. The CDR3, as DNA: TGCGCCAGCAGCCCCTCCGGGACAGGGGGAACTGAAGCTTTCTTT.

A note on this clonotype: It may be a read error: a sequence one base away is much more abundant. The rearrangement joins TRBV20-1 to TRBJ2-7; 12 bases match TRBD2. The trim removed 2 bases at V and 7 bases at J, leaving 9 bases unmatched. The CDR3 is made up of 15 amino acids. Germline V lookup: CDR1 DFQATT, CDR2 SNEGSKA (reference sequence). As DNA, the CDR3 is TGCAGTGCTAGATCCCGGACTAGCGGGACTAGAGAGCAGTACTTC. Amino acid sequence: CSARSRTSGTREQYF.

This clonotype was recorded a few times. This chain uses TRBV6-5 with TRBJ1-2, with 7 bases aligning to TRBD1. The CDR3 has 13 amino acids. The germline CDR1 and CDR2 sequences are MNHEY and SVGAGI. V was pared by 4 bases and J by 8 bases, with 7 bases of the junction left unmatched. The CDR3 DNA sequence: TGTGCCAGCAGTTCGGGAGGGACAGCGGGCTACACCTTC. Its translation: CASSSGGTAGYTF.

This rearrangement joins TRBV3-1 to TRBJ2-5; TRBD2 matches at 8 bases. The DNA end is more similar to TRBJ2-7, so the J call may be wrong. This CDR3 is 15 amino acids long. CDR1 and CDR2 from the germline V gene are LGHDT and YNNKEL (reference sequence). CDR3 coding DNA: TGTGCCAGCAGCCTTCGGGGGGGAAGTGGTTACGAGCAGTACTTC. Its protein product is CASSLRGGSGYEQYF.

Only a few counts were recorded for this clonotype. In nucleotides, the CDR3 is TGTGCCAGCAGCTTTAAAACGGGACAGGGAGTTCGGGAGCAGTACTTC. Translating gives CASSFKTGQGVREQYF. The chain combines TRBV7-2 with TRBJ2-5; 9 bases line up with TRBD1. V dropped 3 bases and J dropped 11; count of bases not matched to a gene: 16. Germline CDR1 reads SGHTA; CDR2 reads FQGNSA. The CDR3 totals 16 residues.

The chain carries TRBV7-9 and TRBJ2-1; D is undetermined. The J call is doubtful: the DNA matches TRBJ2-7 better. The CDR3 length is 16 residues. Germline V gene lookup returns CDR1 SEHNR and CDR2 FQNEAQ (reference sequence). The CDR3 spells CASSPQRLVAYNEQYF. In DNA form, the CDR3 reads TGTGCCAGCAGCCCCCAACGGCTAGTAGCCTACAATGAGCAGTACTTC.

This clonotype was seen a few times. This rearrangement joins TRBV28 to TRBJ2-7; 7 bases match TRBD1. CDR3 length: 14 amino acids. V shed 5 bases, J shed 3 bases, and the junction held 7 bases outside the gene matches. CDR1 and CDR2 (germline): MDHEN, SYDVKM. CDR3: CASSGTALSYEQYF. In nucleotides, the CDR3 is TGTGCCAGCAGTGGGACAGCCCTGAGCTACGAGCAGTACTTC.

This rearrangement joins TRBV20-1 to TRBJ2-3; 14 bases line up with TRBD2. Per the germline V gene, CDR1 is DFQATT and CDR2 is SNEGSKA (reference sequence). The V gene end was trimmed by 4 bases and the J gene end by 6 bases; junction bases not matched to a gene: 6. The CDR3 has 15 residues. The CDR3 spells CSATGTSGGSDTQYF. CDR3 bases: TGCAGTGCTACCGGGACTAGCGGGGGTAGTGATACGCAGTATTTT.